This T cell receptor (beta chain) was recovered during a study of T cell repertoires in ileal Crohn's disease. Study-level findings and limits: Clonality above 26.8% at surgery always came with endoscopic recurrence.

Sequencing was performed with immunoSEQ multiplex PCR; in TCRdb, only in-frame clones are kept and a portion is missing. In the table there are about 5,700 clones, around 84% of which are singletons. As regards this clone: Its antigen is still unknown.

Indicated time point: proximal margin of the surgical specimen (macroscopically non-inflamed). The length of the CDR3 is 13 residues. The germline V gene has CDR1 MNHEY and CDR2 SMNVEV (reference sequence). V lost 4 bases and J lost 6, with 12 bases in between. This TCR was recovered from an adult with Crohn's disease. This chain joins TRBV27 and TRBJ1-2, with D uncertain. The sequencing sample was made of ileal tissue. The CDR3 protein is CASSWTFGHGYTF. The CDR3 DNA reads TGTGCCAGCAGTTGGACCTTTGGTCATGGCTACACCTTC.